This is a list of T cell receptor beta chains from one sample in a study of beta chain features in type 1 diabetes. The protocol was immunoSEQ multiplex PCR, while the TCRdb copy is restricted to in-frame clones and leaves out a portion. The sample lists about half a million clones; about an eighth were seen once. The specimen was naive CD4+ T cells from blood. These receptor sequences come from a young woman in good health. CDR3s include the opening cysteine and the closing phenylalanine or tryptophan. A D gene is named only where the DNA matches it firmly. Expanded clones are given a class, and other clones once, few, many or no size at all.

D gene: TRBD1
clone size: few
J gene: TRBJ2-3
V gene: TRBV7-2
CDR3 DNA: TGTGCCAGCAGCTTAGGGCAGGGGGCGGATACGCAGTATTTT
CDR3 protein: CASSLGQGADTQYF

D gene: NA
clone size: many
J gene: TRBJ2-1
V gene: TRBV7-2
CDR3 DNA: TGTGCCAGCAGCTTAGTGCTTACCTACAATGAGCAGTTCTTC
CDR3 protein: CASSLVLTYNEQFF

D gene: NA
clone size: NA
J gene: TRBJ2-2
V gene: TRBV19
CDR3 DNA: TGTGCCAGTAGTTTAAACAGGAACATCGCGAACACCGGGGAGCTGTTTTTT
CDR3 protein: CASSLNRNIANTGELFF

D gene: TRBD1
clone size: few
J gene: TRBJ2-5
V gene: TRBV11-1
CDR3 DNA: TGTGCCAGCAGCAAGGACAGGTACCAGGAAAAAGAGACCCAGTACTTC
CDR3 protein: CASSKDRYQEKETQYF

D gene: TRBD2
clone size: NA
J gene: TRBJ2-3
V gene: TRBV11-3
CDR3 DNA: TGTGCCAGCAGCACTAGACTAGCATCAGATACGCAGTATTTT
CDR3 protein: CASSTRLASDTQYF

D gene: TRBD2
clone size: NA
J gene: TRBJ2-5
V gene: TRBV29-1
CDR3 DNA: TGCAGCGTTGTGGCTAGCGGGGGTGAGACCCAGTACTTC
CDR3 protein: CSVVASGGETQYF

D gene: TRBD2
clone size: NA
J gene: TRBJ2-3
V gene: TRBV7-2
CDR3 DNA: TGTGCCAGCAGCTTAGATCGGCTGGGGACTACCGATACGCAGTATTTT
CDR3 protein: CASSLDRLGTTDTQYF

D gene: TRBD2
clone size: few
J gene: TRBJ2-1
V gene: TRBV2
CDR3 DNA: TGTGCCAGCAGTGTACTAGCGGGAGGCGGCGAGCAGTTCTTC
CDR3 protein: CASSVLAGGGEQFF

D gene: NA
clone size: few
J gene: TRBJ1-3
V gene: TRBV30
CDR3 DNA: TGTGCCTGGAGTGTACAGTTGGTCTCTGGAAACACCATATATTTT
CDR3 protein: CAWSVQLVSGNTIYF

D gene: NA
clone size: NA
J gene: TRBJ2-1
V gene: TRBV4-1
CDR3 DNA: TGCGCCAGCAGCCCCACCGCCAGCCGCTCCTACAATGAGCAGTTCTTC
CDR3 protein: CASSPTASRSYNEQFF

D gene: NA
clone size: few
J gene: TRBJ2-5
V gene: TRBV19
CDR3 DNA: TGTGCCAGTAGTATAAGAGGGAGAGAGACCCAGTACTTC
CDR3 protein: CASSIRGRETQYF

D gene: NA
clone size: few
J gene: TRBJ2-3
V gene: TRBV5-4
CDR3 DNA: TGTGCCAGCAGAGCCCGGACGGTCTCTAGCACAGATACGCAGTATTTT
CDR3 protein: CASRARTVSSTDTQYF

D gene: NA
clone size: few
J gene: TRBJ1-1
V gene: TRBV7-2
CDR3 DNA: TGTGCCAGCAGCTACGGTTACACTGAAGCTTTCTTT
CDR3 protein: CASSYGYTEAFF

D gene: NA
clone size: NA
J gene: TRBJ2-3
V gene: TRBV28
CDR3 DNA: TGTGCCAGCAGTTGGCGGGGTGGTACAGATACGCAGTATTTT
CDR3 protein: CASSWRGGTDTQYF

D gene: TRBD2
clone size: few
J gene: TRBJ2-1
V gene: TRBV6-6
CDR3 DNA: TGTGCCAGCAGTTGGACTAGCGGGGCCAATGAGCAGTTCTTC
CDR3 protein: CASSWTSGANEQFF

D gene: NA
clone size: few
J gene: TRBJ2-3
V gene: TRBV10-3
CDR3 DNA: TGTGCCATCAGTGAGGGGCTCTCGAAAGATACGCAGTATTTT
CDR3 protein: CAISEGLSKDTQYF

D gene: TRBD1
clone size: NA
J gene: TRBJ2-7
V gene: TRBV7-2
CDR3 DNA: TGTGCCAGCAGCACACAGGGGCCCTCCTACGAGCAGTACTTC
CDR3 protein: CASSTQGPSYEQYF

D gene: TRBD1
clone size: few
J gene: TRBJ2-5
V gene: TRBV29-1
CDR3 DNA: TGCAGCGACCGGGACAGGGGAACGGCGGAGACCCAGTACTTC
CDR3 protein: CSDRDRGTAETQYF

D gene: NA
clone size: NA
J gene: TRBJ2-5
V gene: TRBV5-4
CDR3 DNA: TGTGCCAGCAGCCCCGAATTGAGGTCCGAGGAGACCCAGTACTTC
CDR3 protein: CASSPELRSEETQYF

D gene: NA
clone size: few
J gene: TRBJ2-6
V gene: TRBV19
CDR3 DNA: TGTGCCAGTACTCCCAGGGTCATGGGCTCTGGGGCCAACGTCCTGACTTTC
CDR3 protein: CASTPRVMGSGANVLTF

D gene: NA
clone size: NA
J gene: TRBJ2-5
V gene: TRBV5-1
CDR3 DNA: TGCGCCAGCAGCTTGGTGGCAGAGACCCAGTACTTC
CDR3 protein: CASSLVAETQYF

D gene: TRBD2
clone size: few
J gene: TRBJ2-5
V gene: TRBV25-1
CDR3 DNA: TGTGCCAGCAGTGAGGGGGGGCAAGAGACCCAGTACTTC
CDR3 protein: CASSEGGQETQYF

D gene: NA
clone size: NA
J gene: TRBJ2-7
V gene: TRBV27
CDR3 DNA: TGTGCCAGCAGTTCGACCCAAACTGGGACGAGATACTACGAGCAGTACTTC
CDR3 protein: CASSSTQTGTRYYEQYF

D gene: NA
clone size: many
J gene: TRBJ1-1
V gene: TRBV29-1
CDR3 DNA: TGCAGCGTTGAGGCAGGGCTTATTAGCACTGAAGCTTTCTTT
CDR3 protein: CSVEAGLISTEAFF

D gene: TRBD1
clone size: NA
J gene: TRBJ2-7
V gene: TRBV7-3
CDR3 DNA: TGTGCCAGCAGAGATACAGGGGGCTCCTACGAGCAGTACTTC
CDR3 protein: CASRDTGGSYEQYF

D gene: NA
clone size: few
J gene: TRBJ2-5
V gene: TRBV7-2
CDR3 DNA: TGTGCCAGCAGCTACCAAAGAGGGCAAGAGACCCAGTACTTC
CDR3 protein: CASSYQRGQETQYF

D gene: NA
clone size: NA
J gene: TRBJ2-5
V gene: TRBV4-3
CDR3 DNA: TGCGCCAGCAGCCAGGACCGGTGGGAGACCCAGTACTTC
CDR3 protein: CASSQDRWETQYF

D gene: NA
clone size: NA
J gene: TRBJ2-1
V gene: TRBV9
CDR3 DNA: TGTGCCAGCAGCGGACAAGCGGTCCTCAAGGGCAATGAGCAGTTCTTC
CDR3 protein: CASSGQAVLKGNEQFF

D gene: NA
clone size: few
J gene: TRBJ2-5
V gene: TRBV2
CDR3 DNA: TGTGCCAGCAGTGAATCCCCATACCAAGAGACCCAGTACTTC
CDR3 protein: CASSESPYQETQYF

D gene: NA
clone size: NA
J gene: TRBJ2-5
V gene: TRBV29-1
CDR3 DNA: TGCAGCGTTGAGCTTTCCAGGGCGGCCCAAGAGACCCAGTACTTC
CDR3 protein: CSVELSRAAQETQYF

D gene: NA
clone size: NA
J gene: TRBJ2-2
V gene: TRBV7-9
CDR3 DNA: TGTGCCAGCAGCTTAGTCGTACTGAGGGATTTTACCACCGGGGAGCTGTTTTTT
CDR3 protein: CASSLVVLRDFTTGELFF

D gene: NA
clone size: NA
J gene: TRBJ2-3
V gene: TRBV20-1
CDR3 DNA: TGCAGTGCTGGTAGGGAGGATACGCAGTATTTT
CDR3 protein: CSAGREDTQYF

D gene: NA
clone size: few
J gene: TRBJ2-3
V gene: TRBV29-1
CDR3 DNA: TGCAGTGCCGAGGGGAGCACAGATACGCAGTATTTT
CDR3 protein: CSAEGSTDTQYF